These 24 T cell receptor beta chains originate from one sample sequenced in a study of radiotherapy plus CTLA-4 blockade in lung cancer. TCRdb's copy holds only in-frame clones and misses some; the assay was immunoSEQ multiplex PCR. The repertoire holds 40,000 or so clones, roughly 70% seen once, with approximately 9.9% in the top ten. The sample was peripheral blood, taken from a patient treated with radiotherapy plus ipilimumab. These receptors all stem from a human donor with non-small cell lung cancer who had stable disease on radiotherapy plus ipilimumab.

This clone was found a few times. The chain recombines TRBV25-1 with TRBJ2-3; D perhaps matches TRBD2 (6 bases). This CDR3 contains 15 residues. From germline, CDR1 is MGHDK and CDR2 SYGVNS. Trimming stripped 4 bases from V and 4 bases from J, with 15 bases between. The CDR3 protein is CASSVPGLAPDTQYF. The CDR3 bases are TGTGCCAGCAGTGTCCCGGGACTCGCCCCAGATACGCAGTATTTT.

The chain joins TRBV13 to TRBJ2-6; 12 bases align to TRBD1. Germline V gene lookup returns CDR1 PRHDT and CDR2 FYEKMQ (reference sequence). The CDR3 is 17 residues long. J lost 1 base, V lost 5 bases, and 3 bases had no gene match. The CDR3 DNA follows: TGTGCCAGCAGCCCGGGACAGGGGGCGTCTGGGGCCAACGTCCTGACTTTC. This translates into CASSPGQGASGANVLTF.

This clone was picked up one time. The chain employs TRBV11-1 and TRBJ1-6, with 11 positions matching TRBD1. Looked up from germline, CDR1 is SGHAT and CDR2 is FQDESV (reference sequence). The CDR3 totals 15 residues. V lost 5 bases to trimming and J lost 13 bases; unmatched junction nucleotides: 10. The CDR3 nucleotides read TGTGCCAGCAGCCCAACGGGACAGGGGGTTTTGCCCCTCCACTTT. Amino acid sequence: CASSPTGQGVLPLHF.

CDR3 amino acids: CASSLAGGGVKNSPLHF. The CDR3 nucleotides are TGTGCCAGCAGCTTGGCGGGCGGGGGCGTGAAGAATTCACCCCTCCACTTT. The chain recombines TRBV5-4 with TRBJ1-6, with TRBD1 as a possible D gene (6 bases). V lost 0 bases and J lost 7, with 17 bases in between. The germline gives CDR1 SGHNT, CDR2 YYREEE (reference sequence). The CDR3 has 17 amino acids.

V is TRBV7-9 and J is TRBJ1-1; D uncertain. Trimming took off 2 bases at V and 4 bases at J, with 8 bases between the two ends. Germline assignment: CDR1 SEHNR and CDR2 FQNEAQ (reference sequence). The CDR3 consists of 13 residues. DNA for the CDR3: TGTGCCAGCAGCTTATCGGGAGGCACTGAAGCTTTCTTT. Translated, it gives CASSLSGGTEAFF.

The genes are TRBV6-6 and TRBJ2-7; 13 nucleotides line up with TRBD2. Looked up from germline, CDR1 is MNHNY and CDR2 is SVGAGI (reference sequence). This CDR3 is built from 16 residues. J lost 6 bases, V lost 5 bases, and 10 bases had no gene match. CDR3 loop: CASSRGLAGALGEQYF. CDR3 DNA sequence: TGTGCCAGCAGTAGAGGACTAGCGGGGGCCCTCGGCGAGCAGTACTTC.

The chain joins TRBV2 to TRBJ1-5, with 10 bases lining up with TRBD1. Per the germline V gene, CDR1 is SNHLY and CDR2 is FYNNEI. CDR3 length: 15 residues. V gave up 6 bases and J gave up 7 bases; unmatched junction bases: 9. CDR3 amino acids: CASRKTDRGEQPQHF. The CDR3, as DNA: TGTGCCAGCAGGAAGACGGACAGGGGGGAGCAGCCCCAGCATTTT.

This clone has just one count. V is TRBV7-8 and J is TRBJ1-1, with D unclear. This CDR3 has 14 amino acids. Trimming left V 3 bases short and J 4 bases short, with 12 bases between. Germline CDR1 and CDR2: SGHVS and FQNEAQ. CDR3 loop: CASSLEGLATEAFF. The CDR3 DNA follows: TGTGCCAGCAGCTTGGAGGGTCTGGCCACTGAAGCTTTCTTT.

The chain couples TRBV27 to TRBJ1-2; D ambiguous. Looked up from germline, CDR1 is MNHEY and CDR2 is SMNVEV (reference sequence). CDR3 length equals 15 residues. Deletions cut 5 bases from V and 4 bases from J, with 17 bases between. CDR3 loop: CASSPLDSTIYGYTF. CDR3 nucleotide sequence: TGTGCCAGCAGTCCTCTCGATAGTACTATCTATGGCTACACCTTC.

The chain links TRBV7-3 to TRBJ2-5, with TRBD1 matching over 7 bases. The CDR3 contains 15 residues. With V trimmed by 0 bases and J by 3 bases, 4 bases remained unmatched. Germline CDR1 SGHTA, CDR2 FQGTGA. CDR3 nucleotides: TGTGCCAGCAGCTTAACAGGGGGCCTAAAAGAGACCCAGTACTTC. Encoded protein: CASSLTGGLKETQYF.

The V call is TRBV10-3, the J call TRBJ1-6, with D uncertain. Deletions cut 2 bases from V and 9 bases from J, with 17 bases between. Germline assignment: CDR1 ENHRY and CDR2 SYGVKD. This CDR3 comprises 16 residues. The CDR3, as DNA: TGTGCCATCAGTGAGACAGATGCCTATAGCGCTTCACCCCTCCACTTT. It translates to CAISETDAYSASPLHF.

The chain links TRBV5-1 to TRBJ1-6, with 8 bases fitting TRBD1. The CDR3 has 17 amino acids. V lost 4 bases to trimming and J lost 7 bases; unmatched junction nucleotides: 13. From germline, CDR1 is SGHRS and CDR2 YFSETQ. CDR3 sequence reads: CASSTDRVTLPNSPLHF. The CDR3 DNA follows: TGCGCCAGCAGCACGGACAGGGTAACACTACCGAATTCACCCCTCCACTTT.

The V call is TRBV5-6, the J call TRBJ1-2; 9 positions agree with TRBD1. The junction had 2 bases not matched to a gene; V was cut back by 4 bases and J by 4 bases. Germline assignment: CDR1 SGHDT and CDR2 YYEEEE. This CDR3 region has 13 residues. CDR3 coding DNA: TGTGCCAGCAGCCCGGACAGGGGCTATGGCTACACCTTC. Translating gives CASSPDRGYGYTF.

The chain recombines TRBV4-2 with TRBJ1-5, with D possibly TRBD1 on 6 matching bases. V lost 3 bases and J lost 6, with 12 bases in between. The CDR3 is 14 residues long. CDR1 LGHNA and CDR2 YNFKEQ come from the germline V gene. CDR3 nucleotide sequence: TGTGCCAGCAGCCAGCTCAGGGGTTCTCAGCCCCAGCATTTT. Residues: CASSQLRGSQPQHF.

This clone was found a few times. CDR3 sequence (DNA): TGTGCCAGCAGTGAATGGCGGGGTGGCTATGGCTACACCTTC. This gives the protein CASSEWRGGYGYTF. The V and J genes are TRBV2 and TRBJ1-2, with D unclear. This CDR3 has 14 amino acids. V dropped 2 bases and J dropped 4 bases, with 11 bases sitting between them. Looked up from germline, CDR1 is SNHLY and CDR2 is FYNNEI.

The V gene is TRBV11-3, the J gene TRBJ2-7; D is ambiguous. The CDR3 is 12 amino acids. Germline CDR1 is SGHNT and CDR2 is YENEEA. The ends were cut back, 4 bases at V and 5 bases at J, with 9 bases in the middle. The CDR3 region has the DNA TGTGCCAGCAGCTCGAACGACAACGAGCAGTACTTC. Translated, it gives CASSSNDNEQYF.

The V call is TRBV6-4, the J call TRBJ2-1, with D possibly matching TRBD1 (5 bases). CDR3 size: 13 residues. Trimming removed 3 bases from V and 8 bases from J, with 11 bases in between. Germline loops: CDR1 MRHNA, CDR2 SNTAGT. The DNA for the CDR3 is TGTGCCAGCAGTGATGAGGTACAGGATGAGCAGTTCTTC. Its translation is CASSDEVQDEQFF.

The rearrangement joins TRBV7-9 to TRBJ2-5; D gene ambiguous. The CDR3 runs to 13 residues. V lost 1 base to trimming and J lost 4 bases, with 7 bases between them. The V gene's germline CDR1 is SEHNR and CDR2 FQNEAQ (reference sequence). CDR3 residues: CASSLVSTETQYF. The CDR3 DNA reads as TGTGCCAGCAGCTTAGTCAGTACAGAGACCCAGTACTTC.

The chain uses TRBV10-2 and TRBJ2-5; D call uncertain. This CDR3 region has 11 residues. CDR1 WSHSY and CDR2 SAAADI come from the germline V gene. V shed 4 bases and J shed 3 bases, with 3 bases lying between them. DNA for the CDR3: TGCGCCAGCAGTGCCAAAGAGACCCAGTACTTC. Translating it yields CASSAKETQYF.

The chain combines TRBV6-5 with TRBJ2-3; D unresolved. V shed 6 bases and J shed 5 bases, with 3 bases lying between them. There are 10 residues in the CDR3. Germline V gene lookup returns CDR1 MNHEY and CDR2 SVGAGI. The CDR3 coding sequence is TGTGCCAGCAGCGGAGATACGCAGTATTTT. Translating gives CASSGDTQYF.

The CDR3 spells CSVEGAGGPETQYF. The CDR3 coding sequence is TGCAGCGTTGAGGGGGCGGGGGGGCCCGAGACCCAGTACTTC. The V call is TRBV29-1, the J call TRBJ2-5, with 9 bases lining up with TRBD2. Germline V lookup: CDR1 SQVTM, CDR2 ANQGSEA. V gave up 3 bases and J gave up 5 bases; unmatched junction bases: 7. The CDR3 consists of 14 residues.

This clone was seen once. V and J are TRBV30 and TRBJ1-5, with D possibly being TRBD1 (5 bases). V dropped 0 bases and J dropped 2 bases, with 11 bases sitting between them. The germline V gene encodes CDR1 GTSNPN and CDR2 SVGIG (reference sequence). This CDR3 is built from 15 residues. The CDR3 region is CAWSVGGAGNQPQHF. CDR3 nucleotide sequence: TGTGCCTGGAGTGTAGGAGGGGCCGGCAATCAGCCCCAGCATTTT.

The rearrangement joins TRBV5-5 to TRBJ2-7, with unresolved D. The V and J ends lost 0 bases and 1 base respectively, with 8 bases between them. There are 14 residues in the CDR3. Germline V CDR1 and CDR2: SGHKS, YYEKEE (reference sequence). The CDR3 DNA is TGTGCCAGCAGCTTGGAACAGCAGTCCTACGAGCAGTACTTC. This gives the protein CASSLEQQSYEQYF.

This clone appeared a few times. The chain combines TRBV19 with TRBJ2-7; a weak D match, TRBD2 (6 bases). V lost 5 bases and J lost 3, with 11 bases in between. CDR1 and CDR2 (germline): LNHDA, SQIVND (reference sequence). The CDR3 sequence is 13 residues long. DNA for the CDR3: TGTGCCAGTAGTGTTCCCGGGAGCTACGAGCAGTACTTC. It codes for CASSVPGSYEQYF.